This paragraph covers one T cell receptor beta chain sequence. The source of the sample is a study of shared clonotypes between healthy human individuals. Germline CDR1 is SGHVS and CDR2 is FQNEAQ. The CDR3 covers 14 residues. Germline trimming cut 1 base from V and 5 bases from J; bases unmatched to any gene: 4. Genomic DNA belonging to each subset was distributed in equal measure over several immunoSEQ plates. Here immunoSEQ multiplex PCR was the method, and the copy in TCRdb shows in-frame clones only, minus some. Of around 500,000 clones detected, 76% appear once; the ten largest clones hold roughly 13%.

This sequence originates from a woman in her forties in good health. Some clones in this sample may be carry-over from other donors' samples. This chain links TRBV7-8 with TRBJ2-5, with 7 positions matching TRBD2. Sequencing was carried out using PBMCs. The CDR3 loop is CASSLGGRGETQYF. Here the CDR3 DNA reads TGTGCCAGCAGCTTAGGCGGGAGAGGGGAGACCCAGTACTTC.